Reported below is one T cell receptor beta chain. Its antigen is unidentified. These data originate in a study of shared clonotypes between healthy human individuals. Trimming took off 2 bases at V and 2 bases at J, with 9 bases between the two ends. The germline CDR1 and CDR2 sequences are KGHSH and LQKENI. The CDR3 contains 14 residues. The study, taken as a whole, reports: The study sampled only blood, and tissue repertoires likely differ.

Using immunoSEQ multiplex PCR, the repertoire was profiled, and TCRdb retains in-frame clones only, with some absent. This table has approximately 470,000 clones, over 70% appearing once. Sequenced sample: PBMCs. This sequence joins TRBV18 and TRBJ1-2, with no clear D. The clonotype was recovered from a middle-aged woman in good health. Some clones in this sample may be carry-over from other donors' samples. The CDR3 region is CASSPVSGNYGYTF. CDR3 in DNA: TGTGCCAGCTCACCAGTCTCAGGAAACTATGGCTACACCTTC.